This TCR beta chain was sequenced in a study of chemoradiotherapy in HPV16-positive cancers. Regarding this clone: No antigen is known for it.

The assay was immunoSEQ multiplex PCR, and TCRdb's table has in-frame clones only and misses some. Seen here are around 17,000 clones, about 73% observed once, and the top ten hold 8%. The CDR3 contains 12 residues. The germline V gene encodes CDR1 MNHEY and CDR2 SVGAGI. Deletions cut 4 bases from V and 4 bases from J, with 7 bases between. General study points: HPV-responsive T-cell expansion during chemoradiotherapy was linked to improved recurrence-free survival in HPV16-positive patients. Candidate HPV-specific clones and E7-related TCR motifs grew in tumor during treatment. Functional assays defining HPV-specific T cells used only a couple of HPV16-positive patients.

This chain connects TRBV6-5 to TRBJ1-2; perhaps TRBD1 as D (5 bases). The TCR comes from a human donor with HPV-associated anogenital cancer. Sequencing was performed on tumor tissue, taken from a patient who underwent chemoradiotherapy. In DNA form, the CDR3 reads TGTGCCAGCAGTTTCGACAGCTATGGCTACACCTTC. The encoded protein is CASSFDSYGYTF.